This T cell receptor (beta chain) was captured by sequencing in a study of OX40 agonist ivuxolimab in advanced cancers. Study findings and constraints: Expanded clones were, on average, more numerous among CD8+ T cells than CD4+.

The V end lost 4 bases, the J end lost 0 bases, and 15 bases lay between the germline ends. This CDR3 is 16 amino acids long. The germline V gene has CDR1 SEHNR and CDR2 FQNEAQ (reference sequence). The assay was immunoSEQ multiplex PCR, and TCRdb's table has in-frame clones only and misses some. The sample includes roughly 80,000 clones, approximately 90% of them seen just once. This clone was seen only once. Its specificity is not known. The input for sequencing was CD4+ or CD8+ T cells sorted from blood, taken in a trial of the OX40 agonist ivuxolimab. The source of this sequence is an adult with an advanced solid tumor such as melanoma, head and neck, liver or kidney cancer. V is TRBV7-9 and J is TRBJ1-1; no clear D gene. DNA of the CDR3: TGTGCCAGCAGCTCCAATAGACAAAGGCTGAACACTGAAGCTTTCTTT. Protein: CASSSNRQRLNTEAFF.